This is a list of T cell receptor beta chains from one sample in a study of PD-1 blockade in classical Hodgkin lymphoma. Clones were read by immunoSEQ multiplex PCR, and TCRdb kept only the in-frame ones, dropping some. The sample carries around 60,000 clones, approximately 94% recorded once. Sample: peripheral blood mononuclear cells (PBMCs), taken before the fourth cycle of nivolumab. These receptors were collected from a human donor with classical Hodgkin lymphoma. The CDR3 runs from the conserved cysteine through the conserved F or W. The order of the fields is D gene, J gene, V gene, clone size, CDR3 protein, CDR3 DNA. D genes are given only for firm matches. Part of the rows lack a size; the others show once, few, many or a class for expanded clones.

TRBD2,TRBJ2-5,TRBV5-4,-,CASSDGAGVQETQYF,TGTGCCAGCAGCGATGGAGCGGGGGTCCAAGAGACCCAGTACTTC
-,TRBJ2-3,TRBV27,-,CASSSDRGDRDTQYF,TGTGCCAGCAGTTCAGACCGGGGTGATAGAGATACGCAGTATTTT
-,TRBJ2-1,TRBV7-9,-,CASSLYRLVSSYNEQFF,TGTGCCAGCAGCTTATATAGACTAGTCAGTTCCTACAATGAGCAGTTCTTC
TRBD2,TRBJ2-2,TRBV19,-,CATVASGHTGELFF,TGTGCCACAGTGGCTAGCGGACACACCGGGGAGCTGTTTTTT
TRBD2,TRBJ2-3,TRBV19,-,CASSILAGGTDTQYF,TGTGCCAGTAGTATACTAGCGGGAGGCACAGATACGCAGTATTTT
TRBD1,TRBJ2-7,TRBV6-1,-,CASSEATGNDDEQYF,TGTGCCAGCAGTGAAGCGACAGGGAACGATGACGAGCAGTACTTC
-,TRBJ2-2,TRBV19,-,CASRKLDTGELFF,TGTGCCAGTAGAAAACTCGATACCGGGGAGCTGTTTTTT
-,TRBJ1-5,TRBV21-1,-,CASSLPPVGGGNQPQHF,-
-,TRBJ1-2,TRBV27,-,CASQGAPNYGYTF,TGTGCCAGCCAAGGAGCCCCTAACTATGGCTACACCTTC
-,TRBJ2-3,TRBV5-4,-,CASSLDSTDTQYF,TGTGCCAGCAGCTTAGATTCCACAGATACGCAGTATTTT
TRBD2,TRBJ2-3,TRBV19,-,CASSIPGGSSTDTQYF,TGTGCCAGTAGTATCCCGGGGGGTTCTAGCACAGATACGCAGTATTTT
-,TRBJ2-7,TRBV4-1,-,CASSQGIDRSYEQYF,TGCGCCAGCAGCCAAGGGATTGACAGATCCTACGAGCAGTACTTC
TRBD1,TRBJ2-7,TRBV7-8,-,CASSSAGTGNEQYF,TGTGCCAGCAGCTCCGCCGGGACAGGCAACGAGCAGTACTTC
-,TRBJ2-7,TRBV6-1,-,CASSPDHEQYF,TGTGCCAGCAGTCCAGACCACGAGCAGTACTTC
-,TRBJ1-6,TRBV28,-,CAARPGRVNSPLHF,TGTGCAGCGAGACCGGGACGGGTTAATTCACCCCTCCACTTT
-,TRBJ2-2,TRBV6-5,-,CASTPGLPGELFF,TGTGCCAGCACCCCCGGACTACCCGGGGAGCTGTTTTTT
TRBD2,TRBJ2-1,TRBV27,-,CASRQGTSGYNEQFF,TGTGCCAGCCGTCAGGGGACTAGCGGATACAATGAGCAGTTCTTC
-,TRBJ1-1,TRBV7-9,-,CASAGSLEAFF,TGTGCCAGCGCAGGGTCTCTTGAAGCTTTCTTT
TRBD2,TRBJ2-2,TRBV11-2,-,CASSLPTSWSGELFF,TGTGCCAGCAGCCTTCCGACTAGCTGGTCCGGGGAGCTGTTTTTT
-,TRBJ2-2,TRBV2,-,CASSGGPGELFF,TGTGCCAGCTCGGGGGGCCCCGGGGAGCTGTTTTTT
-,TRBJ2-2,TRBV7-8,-,CASSFGGFSTGELFF,TGTGCCAGCAGCTTCGGGGGTTTTTCGACCGGGGAGCTGTTTTTT
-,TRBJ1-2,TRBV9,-,CASSLMGSNYGYTF,TGTGCCAGCAGCCTAATGGGATCCAACTATGGCTACACCTTC
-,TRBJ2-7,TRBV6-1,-,CASARISYEQYF,TGTGCCAGCGCAAGGATCTCCTACGAGCAGTACTTC
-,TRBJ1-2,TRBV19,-,CASSTVLQANYGYTF,TGTGCCAGTAGTACCGTCCTACAAGCTAACTATGGCTACACCTTC
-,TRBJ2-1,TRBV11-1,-,CASSSLWNEQFF,TGTGCCAGCAGCTCTCTCTGGAATGAGCAGTTCTTC
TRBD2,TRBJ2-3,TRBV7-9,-,CASSFTKGLTTDTQYF,TGTGCCAGCAGCTTTACGAAGGGACTAACGACAGATACGCAGTATTTT
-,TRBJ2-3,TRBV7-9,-,CASSRQTVPTQYF,TGTGCCAGCAGCAGGCAGACAGTGCCTACGCAGTATTTT
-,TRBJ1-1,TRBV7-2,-,CASTSLGSWNTEAFF,TGTGCCAGCACCAGTTTGGGCAGCTGGAACACTGAAGCTTTCTTT
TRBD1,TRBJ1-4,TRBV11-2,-,CASSKTGVGEKLFF,TGTGCCAGCAGCAAAACAGGGGTTGGGGAAAAACTGTTTTTT
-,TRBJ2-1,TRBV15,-,CATSRDLLIAHEQFF,TGTGCCACCAGCAGAGATCTCCTTATAGCCCATGAGCAGTTCTTC
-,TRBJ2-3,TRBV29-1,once,CSVEGSPNTQYF,TGCAGCGTTGAAGGAAGCCCAAATACGCAGTATTTT
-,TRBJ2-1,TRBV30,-,CAWRQKLIDYNEQFF,TGTGCCTGGAGACAGAAACTAATCGACTACAATGAGCAGTTCTTC
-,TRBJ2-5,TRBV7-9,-,CASSLGGRETQYF,TGTGCCAGCAGCTTAGGGGGCAGAGAGACCCAGTACTTC
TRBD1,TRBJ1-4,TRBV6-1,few,CASRKDRGEEKLFF,TGTGCCAGCAGGAAGGACAGGGGTGAAGAAAAACTGTTTTTT
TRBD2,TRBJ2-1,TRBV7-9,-,CASRKTTSGYNEQFF,TGTGCCAGCAGAAAAACGACTAGCGGGTACAATGAGCAGTTCTTC
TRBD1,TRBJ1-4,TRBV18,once,CASSPTGVVATNEKLFF,TGTGCCAGCTCCCCAACAGGGGTTGTGGCAACTAATGAAAAACTGTTTTTT
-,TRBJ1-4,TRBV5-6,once,CASSPGGYAEKLFF,TGTGCCAGCAGCCCGGGCGGATACGCTGAAAAACTGTTTTTT
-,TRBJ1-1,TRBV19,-,CASSTPGLLNTEAFF,TGTGCCAGTAGTACCCCCGGACTGTTGAACACTGAAGCTTTCTTT
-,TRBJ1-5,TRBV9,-,CASSVSGFGQPQHF,TGTGCCAGCAGCGTGTCTGGTTTCGGTCAGCCCCAGCATTTT
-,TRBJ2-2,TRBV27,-,CASSPRLANTGELFF,TGTGCCAGCAGCCCCAGACTGGCGAACACCGGGGAGCTGTTTTTT
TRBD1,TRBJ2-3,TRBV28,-,CASTDRETDTQYF,TGTGCCAGCACCGACAGGGAAACAGATACGCAGTATTTT
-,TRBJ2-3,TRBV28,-,CASSIYTLGLPGTSTDTQYF,TGTGCCAGCAGTATATACACGTTGGGACTCCCGGGAACTAGCACAGATACGCAGTATTTT
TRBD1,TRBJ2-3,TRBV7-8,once,CASSLKGAESTDTQYF,TGTGCCAGCAGCTTAAAGGGGGCAGAAAGCACAGATACGCAGTATTTT
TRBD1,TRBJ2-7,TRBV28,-,CASSIITEFSGQTDYEQYF,TGTGCCAGCAGTATTATAACTGAGTTCTCGGGACAGACCGACTACGAGCAGTACTTC
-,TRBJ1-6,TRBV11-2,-,CASSSADTSPLHF,TGTGCCAGCAGCTCCGCCGACACTTCGCCCCTCCACTTT
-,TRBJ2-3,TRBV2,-,CASSLRTDTDTQYF,TGTGCCAGCAGTCTTCGGACAGACACAGATACGCAGTATTTT
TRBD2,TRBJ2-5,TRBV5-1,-,CASSSVIASSRGRVGETQYF,TGCGCCAGCAGCTCGGTAATAGCGTCGAGTCGCGGGAGGGTGGGGGAGACCCAGTACTTC
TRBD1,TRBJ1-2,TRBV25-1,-,CASSEGTGVSGYTF,TGTGCCAGCAGTGAAGGGACAGGGGTGTCCGGCTACACCTTC
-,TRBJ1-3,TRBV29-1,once,CSVGLSGTSGNTIYF,TGCAGCGTGGGATTATCCGGGACATCTGGAAACACCATATATTTT
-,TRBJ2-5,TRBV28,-,CASSFVGQGETQYF,TGTGCCAGCAGTTTTGTGGGCCAGGGAGAGACCCAGTACTTC
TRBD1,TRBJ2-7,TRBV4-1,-,CASSLSGTVGEQYF,TGCGCCAGCAGCCTCTCAGGGACAGTCGGCGAGCAGTACTTC
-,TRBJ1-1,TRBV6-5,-,CVSNHPQGNAEAFF,TGTGTTTCGAACCACCCACAGGGAAACGCTGAAGCTTTCTTT
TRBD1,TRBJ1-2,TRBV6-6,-,CASNLQGAEGYTF,TGTGCCAGCAATCTTCAGGGGGCGGAAGGCTACACCTTC
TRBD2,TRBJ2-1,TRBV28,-,CASSTSGRRNEQFF,TGTGCCAGCAGTACTAGCGGGAGAAGGAATGAGCAGTTCTTC
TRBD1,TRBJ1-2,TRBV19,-,CASRDRGPWKLNYGYTF,TGTGCCAGTAGGGACAGGGGCCCGTGGAAACTTAACTATGGCTACACCTTC
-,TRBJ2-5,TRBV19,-,CASKRNTYQETQYF,TGTGCCAGTAAGAGAAATACCTACCAAGAGACCCAGTACTTC
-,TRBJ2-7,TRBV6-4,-,CASSEGCIRRLSYEQYF,TGTGCCAGCAGTGAAGGGTGCATTCGCCGCCTCTCCTACGAGCAGTACTTC
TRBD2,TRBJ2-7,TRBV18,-,CASSLGGGREQYF,TGTGCCAGCTCACTCGGGGGGGGTAGAGAGCAGTACTTC
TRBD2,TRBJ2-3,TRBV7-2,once,CASSHSRGEPYTQYF,TGTGCCAGCAGCCACTCGCGGGGGGAACCTTATACGCAGTATTTT